These T cell receptor beta chains were read from a single sample in a study of shared clonotypes between healthy human individuals. Some clones are missing from TCRdb's copy, which holds only in-frame ones; the method was immunoSEQ multiplex PCR. The sample records 950,000 to 1,200,000 clones, approximately 77% being singletons. Sequenced input: memory CD4+ T cells from PBMCs. The source is a man aged 18 to 30 in good health. Some clones in this sample may be carry-over from other donors' samples. Each CDR3 is given with its conserved first and last residue. A D gene is named only where the DNA matches it firmly. Rows give clone size only sometimes, using once, few, many, or a class for an expanded clone.

V: TRBV30
size: -
J: TRBJ2-3
D: -
DNA: TGTGCCTGGAGTGTACGGCTATCCACTAGCACAGATACGCAGTATTTT
CDR3: CAWSVRLSTSTDTQYF

V: TRBV7-2
size: -
J: TRBJ2-1
D: -
DNA: TGTGCCAGCAGCCTCAGCTGGGCCTACAATGAGCAGTTCTTC
CDR3: CASSLSWAYNEQFF

V: TRBV2
size: -
J: TRBJ2-7
D: -
DNA: TGTGCCAGCGTTCTGGGCGAGAGCTCCTACGAGCAGTACTTC
CDR3: CASVLGESSYEQYF

V: TRBV5-8
size: -
J: TRBJ1-4
D: -
DNA: TGTGCCAGCAGCTTGGATTGGGGCGATGAAAAACTGTTTTTT
CDR3: CASSLDWGDEKLFF

V: TRBV15
size: -
J: TRBJ2-5
D: TRBD2
DNA: TGTGCCACCAGCAGAGGTACTAGCGGCCTACAAGAGACCCAGTACTTC
CDR3: CATSRGTSGLQETQYF

V: TRBV7-3
size: -
J: TRBJ2-3
D: -
DNA: TGTGCCAGCAGCTCAACGCGGGCAGATACGCAGTATTTT
CDR3: CASSSTRADTQYF

V: TRBV5-1
size: -
J: TRBJ1-1
D: -
DNA: TGCGCCAGCAGCTCGACAGCCTTACAGGGTGAAGCTTTCTTT
CDR3: CASSSTALQGEAFF

V: TRBV25-1
size: -
J: TRBJ2-3
D: TRBD2
DNA: TGTGCCAGCAGTGAACTAGCGGGAGCTACAGATACGCAGTATTTT
CDR3: CASSELAGATDTQYF

V: TRBV6-1
size: -
J: TRBJ2-3
D: -
DNA: TGTGCCAGCAGTGAGCATAGGGATACGCAGTATTTT
CDR3: CASSEHRDTQYF

V: TRBV5-1
size: -
J: TRBJ2-5
D: TRBD2
DNA: TGCGCCAGCAGCTACCTGACTAGCGGGAGCGGGGGAGAGACCCAGTACTTC
CDR3: CASSYLTSGSGGETQYF

V: TRBV19
size: once
J: TRBJ1-1
D: -
DNA: TGTGCCAGTAGTCTCGCGACCAGTCGGACTGAAGCTTTCTTT
CDR3: CASSLATSRTEAFF

V: TRBV7-2
size: -
J: TRBJ1-1
D: TRBD1
DNA: TGTGCCAGCAGCAGGACAGGGTTGAACACTGAAGCTTTCTTT
CDR3: CASSRTGLNTEAFF

V: TRBV30
size: -
J: TRBJ2-7
D: TRBD2
DNA: TGTGCCTGCTCTAGCGGGAGCTCCTACGAGCAGTACTTC
CDR3: CACSSGSSYEQYF